Listed below are T cell receptor beta chains from one sample, sequenced in a study of cytomegalovirus exposure and HLA in healthy donors. TCRdb keeps only in-frame clones here, not all; method: immunoSEQ multiplex PCR. The repertoire includes 130,000 to 150,000 clones, around 77% of them detected once, and 4.9% sits in the top ten. The sample was PBMCs. Source of these receptors: a woman in her forties or fifties in good health and CMV-seronegative. CDR3s include the opening cysteine and the closing phenylalanine or tryptophan. D genes are given only for firm matches. Rows may omit the clone size; those that give it use once, few, many or a size class.

j_gene,d_gene,v_gene,abundance,CDR3nt,CDR3aa
TRBJ2-1,NA,TRBV2,NA,TGTGCCGGCAGTGACAGGCCCGGGATGTCCTCCTACAATGAGCAGTTCTTC,CAGSDRPGMSSYNEQFF
TRBJ1-1,NA,TRBV27,NA,TGTGCCAGCAGTCCGGGACACCAGAACACTGAAGCTTTCTTT,CASSPGHQNTEAFF
TRBJ2-5,NA,TRBV28,NA,TGTGCCAGCAGTTTACCGAATCGGCAAGAGACCCAGTACTTC,CASSLPNRQETQYF
TRBJ1-6,TRBD1,TRBV28,NA,TGTGCCAGCAGTTTTCAGGCAGGGGGCTCCTATAATTCACCCCTCCACTTT,CASSFQAGGSYNSPLHF
TRBJ2-1,NA,TRBV5-4,few,TGTGCCAGCAGCTTGGTGGGAGAGAACAATGAGCAGTTCTTC,CASSLVGENNEQFF
TRBJ2-1,NA,TRBV29-1,few,TGCAGCGTTCGAAAAGGGGGGGCCTACAATGAGCAGTTCTTC,CSVRKGGAYNEQFF
TRBJ2-1,TRBD2,TRBV11-3,NA,TGTGCCAGCAGCTTTAGGGCTAGCGGGGGCAGGGGGGAGCAGTTCTTC,CASSFRASGGRGEQFF
TRBJ2-1,NA,TRBV2,few,TGTGCCAGCACTTCCTACAATGAGCAGTTCTTC,CASTSYNEQFF
TRBJ1-2,NA,TRBV27,NA,TGTGCCAGCAGTTTAAACAGTAACTATGGCTACACCTTC,CASSLNSNYGYTF
TRBJ2-1,TRBD2,TRBV15,NA,TGTGCCACCAGCACCCCTGGGGGGGTCACCTACAATGAGCAGTTCTTC,CATSTPGGVTYNEQFF
TRBJ1-2,TRBD1,TRBV25-1,NA,TGTGCCAGCAGTGAAAGGGGACAGGGAGGTTGGGGCTACACCTTC,CASSERGQGGWGYTF
TRBJ1-1,TRBD1,TRBV25-1,NA,TGTGCCAGCAGTGCATCGAGGACAGGGGCGAGTTGGAACACTGAAGCTTTCTTT,CASSASRTGASWNTEAFF
TRBJ2-4,TRBD1,TRBV5-4,NA,TGTGCCAGCAGCTTGGTGGGGACAGAAAACATTCAGTACTTC,CASSLVGTENIQYF
TRBJ1-1,NA,TRBV15,NA,TGTGCCACCAGCAGAGAGCTCGAGAGGAGCACTGAAGCTTTCTTT,CATSRELERSTEAFF
TRBJ1-2,TRBD1,TRBV13,once,TGTGCCAGCAGCCCGGGACAGGTCGTCTATGGCTACACCTTC,CASSPGQVVYGYTF
TRBJ2-7,TRBD1,TRBV5-6,NA,TGTGCCAGCAGCTCGGACAGGCGTGATCGGTACTTC,CASSSDRRDRYF
TRBJ1-1,NA,TRBV5-6,once,TGTGCCAGCAGCTTGGGGGGCGGTGCGAACACTGAAGCTTTCTTT,CASSLGGGANTEAFF
TRBJ2-2,TRBD2,TRBV2,NA,TGTGCCAGCAGGACGCCTGACCCGGGACTAGTCGACACCGGGGAGCTGTTTTTT,CASRTPDPGLVDTGELFF
TRBJ2-6,NA,TRBV7-3,few,TGTGCCAGCAGCCTGACAGGATCCGCTGGGGCCAACGTCCTGACTTTC,CASSLTGSAGANVLTF
TRBJ1-2,NA,TRBV27,NA,TGTGCCAGCACTACCCCGGGAGGGGACGGTGGCTACACCTTC,CASTTPGGDGGYTF
TRBJ2-1,NA,TRBV5-1,NA,TGCGCCAGCAGCTCCGGGATAGCAAGCCGGGATGAGCAGTTCTTC,CASSSGIASRDEQFF
TRBJ2-1,NA,TRBV7-9,NA,TGTGCCAGCAGCTTAGGGTCCAGGAATGAGCAGTTCTTC,CASSLGSRNEQFF
TRBJ2-2,TRBD2,TRBV9,NA,TGTGCCAGCAGCGTAGGCCGTAGCGGGGGGGCCATCGGGGAGCTGTTTTTT,CASSVGRSGGAIGELFF
TRBJ1-1,TRBD1,TRBV25-1,NA,TGTGCCAGCAGTCAGGCCAGGGGGCACACTGAAGCTTTCTTT,CASSQARGHTEAFF
TRBJ2-2,NA,TRBV6-5,NA,TGTGCCAGCACTCTAGACAGGAACACCGGGGAGCTGTTTTTT,CASTLDRNTGELFF
TRBJ2-3,TRBD2,TRBV18,NA,TGTGCCAGCTCACCAGGACTAGCGAGCACAGATACGCAGTATTTT,CASSPGLASTDTQYF
TRBJ1-1,NA,TRBV10-3,NA,TGTGCCACTCTCCCCCGGGACACGAACACTGAAGCTTTCTTT,CATLPRDTNTEAFF
TRBJ1-1,NA,TRBV6-5,NA,TGTGCCAGCAGTTTTCAGGCAAACACTGAAGCTTTCTTT,CASSFQANTEAFF
TRBJ1-2,TRBD1,TRBV19,NA,TGTGCCAGTAGTGACATTCAGGGGGCCGGGTATGGCTACACCTTC,CASSDIQGAGYGYTF
TRBJ2-5,TRBD2,TRBV7-2,NA,TGTGCCAGCAGCTGGTCCGGGACTAGCTCGGAGACCCAGTACTTC,CASSWSGTSSETQYF
TRBJ1-4,NA,TRBV5-1,NA,TGCGCCAGCAGCTTGTTTACAGGGCTTAATGAAAAACTGTTTTTT,CASSLFTGLNEKLFF
TRBJ2-3,TRBD2,TRBV25-1,NA,TGTGCCAGCAGTGACCCTAGCGGAACCAGCACAGATACGCAGTATTTT,CASSDPSGTSTDTQYF
TRBJ2-7,NA,TRBV29-1,few,TGCAGCGTTGCGTCGGCAATGGCGGACGAGCAGTACTTC,CSVASAMADEQYF
TRBJ1-6,NA,TRBV27,NA,TGTGCCAGCAGTTTTGACACGTTAAATTCACCCCTCCACTTT,CASSFDTLNSPLHF
TRBJ2-1,TRBD2,TRBV28,NA,TGTGCCAGCAGGGCCCTTCTAGCGGGGGGCCTATACAATGAGCAGTTCTTC,CASRALLAGGLYNEQFF
TRBJ1-5,NA,TRBV28,NA,TGTGCCAGCAGCGACAGGTCTAGCAATCAGCCCCAGCATTTT,CASSDRSSNQPQHF
TRBJ1-6,NA,TRBV2,NA,TGTGCCAGCAGTGAAGCTCACTGGGGGGATAATTCACCCCTCCACTTT,CASSEAHWGDNSPLHF
TRBJ1-6,TRBD1,TRBV9,NA,TGTGCCAGCAGCGTTCAAGATCTCGGGACAGGGATCTCCCTCCACTTT,CASSVQDLGTGISLHF
TRBJ1-2,NA,TRBV5-1,NA,TGCGCCAGCAGCTTGCAGGCGGGCTATGGCTACACCTTC,CASSLQAGYGYTF
TRBJ1-6,NA,TRBV27,NA,TGTGCCAGCTATAATTCTAGCTCCTATAATTCACCCCTCCACTTT,CASYNSSSYNSPLHF
TRBJ1-6,TRBD1,TRBV7-6,NA,TGTGCCAGCAGCTTAGGGGGACAGGGATCGAAAAATTCACCCCTCCACTTT,CASSLGGQGSKNSPLHF
TRBJ2-5,NA,TRBV15,NA,TGTGCCACCAGCAGAGATATCCCCTCCCAAGAGACCCAGTACTTC,CATSRDIPSQETQYF
TRBJ2-2,NA,TRBV2,NA,TGTGCCAGCAGTGAAGCCCCAGGGGAGAGGTACGGGGAGCTGTTTTTT,CASSEAPGERYGELFF
TRBJ2-3,TRBD1,TRBV5-1,NA,TGCGCCAGCAGCTATGGGACAGGGACAGATACGCAGTATTTT,CASSYGTGTDTQYF